This TCR beta chain was retrieved from a study of blood T cell repertoires in COVID-19. Study-wide context: Spain, Italy and the United States supplied samples that represented acute and convalescent COVID-19. PBMCs, B-cell-depleted T cells, or T cells were the source of the cDNA or gDNA that made up the material.

V trimming: 2 bases; J trimming: 3 bases; junction bases outside the gene matches: 15. This CDR3 is 19 amino acids long. Germline V gene lookup returns CDR1 SGHAT and CDR2 FQNNGV. Clones were read by immunoSEQ multiplex PCR, and TCRdb kept only the in-frame ones, dropping some. The sample includes about 140,000 clones, roughly 81% of them seen just once. Participants came from some 23 US areas, aged about 18 to 89 years. Assignment of participants to cohorts was predicated upon participant-reported clinical history. This TCR was recovered from a woman aged 50 to 65 with acute COVID-19. Specimen: PBMCs or T cells enriched from blood (not recorded which). The rearrangement joins TRBV11-2 to TRBJ1-3; 8 bases agree with TRBD1. CDR3 amino acids: CASSLSVPRTGTYGNTIYF. The CDR3 DNA is TGTGCCAGCAGCTTATCGGTCCCCCGGACAGGGACTTATGGAAACACCATATATTTT.